This T cell receptor (beta chain) was sequenced for a study of T cell responses to AZD1222 COVID-19 vaccine. This clone was recorded once. Germline loops: CDR1 SEHNR, CDR2 FQNEAQ (reference sequence). The CDR3 extends over 15 amino acids. Trimming took 2 bases from V and 0 from J, leaving 7 bases between them. The method was immunoSEQ multiplex PCR; TCRdb's version includes in-frame clones alone and lacks a portion of them. The sample comprises around 150,000 clones, about 90% of which are singletons, and around 5% rests with the top ten. The receptor was isolated from an adult in good health. V and J are TRBV7-9 and TRBJ2-2; D is undetermined. The input for sequencing was peripheral blood, taken on day 0 of AZD1222 vaccination. In nucleotides, the CDR3 is TGTGCCAGCAGCTTAAACAGACCGAACACCGGGGAGCTGTTTTTT. The encoded protein is CASSLNRPNTGELFF.